The 4 T cell receptor beta chains in this list originate from one sample, sequenced in a study of response to subunit inactivated influenza vaccine. One entry per CDR3 protein, called by TCRdb with MiXCR from the RT-PCR reads. The repertoire holds more than 600,000 distinct CDR3 sequences, with about 18% as singletons. The material sequenced was PBMCs from blood, taken less than 6 days after vaccination. The receptors here all came from a man aged 50 to 60 who received an inactivated influenza vaccine.

This clonotype was found a few times. The V call is TRBV7-2, the J call TRBJ2-3; 12 bases line up with TRBD2. CDR1 and CDR2 from the germline V gene are SGHTA and FQGNSA. CDR3 length equals 16 residues. Trimming at V came to 3 bases and at J to 5 bases, leaving 6 bases not matched to a gene. In DNA form, the CDR3 reads TGTGCCAGCAGCTTTGCTAGCGGGGGGGCCTTAGATACGCAGTATTTT. Protein sequence: CASSFASGGALDTQYF.

This chain joins TRBV24-1 and TRBJ2-7, with TRBD1 matching over 8 bases. The CDR3 length is 12 residues. J lost 6 bases, V lost 7 bases, and 4 bases had no gene match. The germline V gene encodes CDR1 KGHDR and CDR2 SFDVKD. The CDR3 is CATRQGTGEQYF. The CDR3 coding sequence is TGTGCCACCAGACAGGGGACAGGCGAGCAGTACTTC.

This clonotype was recorded many times. The junction and the germline gene differ at one end; a read error may be behind it. V usage is TRBV4-2 and J usage is TRBJ2-3, with TRBD2 identical over 9 bases. In germline, CDR1 is LGHNA, CDR2 YNFKEQ. The CDR3 totals 15 residues. CDR3 loop: CASTQSGRMTDTQYF. CDR3 sequence (DNA): TGTGCCAGCACCCAAAGCGGGAGGATGACAGATACGCAGTATTTT.

This clonotype was observed a handful of times. CDR3 coding DNA: TGTGCCAGCAGCCCTGACGCCGGTTGGGAAAAACTGTTTTTT. This sequence encodes CASSPDAGWEKLFF. The chain carries TRBV7-2 and TRBJ1-4; D unresolved. Trimming removed 5 bases at V and 8 bases at J, with 15 bases between. The CDR3 runs 14 residues. The germline CDR1 and CDR2 sequences are SGHTA and FQGNSA. The full variable domain, rest sourced from reference TRBV7-2 and TRBJ1-4, is GAGVSQSPSNKVTEKGKDVELRCDPISGHTALYWYRQSLGQGLEFLIYFQGNSAPDKSGLPSDRFSAERTGGSVSTLTIQRTQQEDSAVYLCASSPDAGWEKLFFGSGTQLSVL.